This entry concerns a single T cell receptor (beta chain). Its target antigen remains unknown. Within one base of it there is no much larger clone, and no base qualities were kept. The entry originates in a study of OX40 agonist ivuxolimab in advanced cancers. With regard to the full study: Ivuxolimab was a fully human IgG2 agonistic monoclonal antibody targeting the costimulatory receptor OX40 (CD134). Intravenous ivuxolimab was administered to patients every 2 weeks at six dose levels: 0.01, 0.1, 0.3, 1.5, 3 and 10 mg/kg. Of the roughly 52 patients in dose escalation, about 20 had hepatocellular carcinoma, around 15 had melanoma, 9 had renal cell carcinoma and 9 had head and neck cancer. In the dose-escalation cohort, 82.7% of patients were male, and the mean age was roughly 60 years with a range of about 20 to 79. Prior anti-PD-1, anti-PD-L1 or anti-CTLA-4 therapy was permitted, and approximately 40% of dose-escalation patients had received checkpoint inhibitors. Partial responses occurred in three dose-escalation patients: two with cutaneous melanoma and one with hepatocellular carcinoma. Peripheral TCRbeta sequencing was intended to test whether TCR sequence diversity was altered and clonal T-cell expansion was caused by ivuxolimab. The paper reports the monotherapy dose-escalation portion (N of about 51 patients) of the phase I ivuxolimab trial. Study-level results and caveats: Antigen specificity was not determined for the clonally expanded peripheral T cells. Partial responders in the 0.1-3.0 mg/kg groups had among the lowest normalized peripheral clonal expansion, especially among CD8+ T cells. Low levels of normalized T-cell clonal expansion were also seen in some patients who did not respond. After ivuxolimab, more expanded clones were found on average in CD8+ T cells than in CD4+ T cells. At doses from 0.1 to 3.0 mg/kg, clonal expansion was seen in both CD4+ and CD8+ blood T cells between baseline and week 6.

Genomic DNA was isolated from the sorted cells so that the TCRbeta CDR3 region could be sequenced. The immunoSEQ Assay was used for sequencing of TCRbeta CDR3 regions. TCRdb took over this immuneACCESS table, retaining in-frame rearrangements with V and J assigned. Such tables are incomplete; in checked studies, under half of the missing clones stem from an unresolved V gene, and the remainder is unexplained. The sample yields approximately 62,000 clones; nearly 90% were counted once. Jointly, the top ten make up roughly 5.1% of the sample. CDR1 and CDR2 were assigned from the germline V gene as SGHRS and YFSETQ. V is pared back by 4 bases and J by 11 bases, with 15 bases lying between the germline termini. Inclusive of the bounding cysteine and phenylalanine, the CDR3 is 12 residues long. This entry keeps only the CDR3 DNA: 36 bases, framed from base 1. The trial excluded patients who had a history of autoimmune disease or were on systemic immunosuppression. In every dose cohort, peripheral blood was drawn for TCR sequencing at baseline, cycle 4 day 1, and cycle 7 day 1. The samples were drawn from a first-in-human, open-label, multicenter phase I dose-escalation trial of ivuxolimab. Adults with locally advanced or metastatic head and neck squamous cell, hepatocellular, melanoma or renal cell carcinoma were enrolled in the trial. Before TCR sequencing, CD4+ and CD8+ T cells were separately sorted from peripheral blood.

Sample: CD4+ or CD8+ T cells sorted from blood, taken in a trial of the OX40 agonist ivuxolimab. The receptor was derived from an adult with an advanced solid tumor such as melanoma, head and neck, liver or kidney cancer. This chain joins TRBV5-1 to TRBJ1-1, with a tentative D gene TRBD1 over 5 matching bases. This receptor carries the CDR3 CASSADIGAAFF. The DNA sequence reads TGCGCCAGCAGCGCGGATATTGGGGCGGCTTTCTTT. Here the CDR3 is joined to the reference TRBV5-1 and TRBJ1-1 genes, and the full variable domain is: KAGVTQTPRYLIKTRGQQVTLSCSPISGHRSVSWYQQTPGQGLQFLFEYFSETQRNKGNFPGRFSGRQFSNSRSEMNVSTLELGDSALYLCASSADIGAAFFGQGTRLTVV.